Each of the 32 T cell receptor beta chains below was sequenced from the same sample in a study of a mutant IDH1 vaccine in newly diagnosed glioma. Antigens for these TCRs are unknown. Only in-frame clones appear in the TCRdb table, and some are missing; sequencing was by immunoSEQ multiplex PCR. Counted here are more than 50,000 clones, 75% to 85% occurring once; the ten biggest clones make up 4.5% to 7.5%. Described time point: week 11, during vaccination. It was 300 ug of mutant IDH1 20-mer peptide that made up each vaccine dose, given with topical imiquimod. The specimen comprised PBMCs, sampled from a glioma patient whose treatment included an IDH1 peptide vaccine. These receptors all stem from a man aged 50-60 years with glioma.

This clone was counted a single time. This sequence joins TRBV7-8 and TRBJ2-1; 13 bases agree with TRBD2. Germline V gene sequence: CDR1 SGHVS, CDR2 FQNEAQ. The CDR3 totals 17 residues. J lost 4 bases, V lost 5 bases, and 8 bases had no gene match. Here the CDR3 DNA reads TGTGCCAGCAGCATTACTAGCGGGGGGGCCCGGTACAATGAGCAGTTCTTC. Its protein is CASSITSGGARYNEQFF.

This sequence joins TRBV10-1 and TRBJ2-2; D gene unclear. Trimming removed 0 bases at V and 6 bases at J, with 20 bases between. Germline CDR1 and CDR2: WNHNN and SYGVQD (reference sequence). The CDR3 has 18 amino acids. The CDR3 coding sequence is TGCGCCAGCAGTGAGTCGATCGGCCGGGCCGCCGATGCCGGGGAGCTGTTTTTT. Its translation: CASSESIGRAADAGELFF.

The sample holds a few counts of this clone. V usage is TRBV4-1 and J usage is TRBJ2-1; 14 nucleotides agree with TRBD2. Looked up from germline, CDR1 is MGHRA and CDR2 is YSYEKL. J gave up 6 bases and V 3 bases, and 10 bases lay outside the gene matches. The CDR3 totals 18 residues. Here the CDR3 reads CASSQPGGLAGAGNEQFF. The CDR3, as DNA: TGCGCCAGCAGCCAGCCCGGGGGACTAGCGGGAGCGGGCAATGAGCAGTTCTTC.

CDR3 coding DNA: TGTGCCAGCAGCTTTTCAAACAGTAACACTGAAGCTTTCTTT. The encoded protein is CASSFSNSNTEAFF. The rearrangement joins TRBV5-6 to TRBJ1-1; D not resolved. The CDR3 runs to 14 residues. Germline V lookup: CDR1 SGHDT, CDR2 YYEEEE. The V end lost 2 bases, the J end lost 2 bases, and 10 bases lay between the germline ends.

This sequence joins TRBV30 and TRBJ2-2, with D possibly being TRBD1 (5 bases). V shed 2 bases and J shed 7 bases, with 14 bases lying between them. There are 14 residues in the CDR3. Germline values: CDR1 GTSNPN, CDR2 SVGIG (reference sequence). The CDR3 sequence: CAWSIGAGLGELFF. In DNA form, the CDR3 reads TGTGCCTGGAGTATTGGGGCAGGGCTCGGGGAGCTGTTTTTT. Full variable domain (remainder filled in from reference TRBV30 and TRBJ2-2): SQTIHQWPATLVQPVGSPLSLECTVEGTSNPNLYWYRQAAGRGLQLLFYSVGIGQISSEVPQNLSASRPQDRQFILSSKKLLLSDSGFYLCAWSIGAGLGELFFGEGSRLTVL.

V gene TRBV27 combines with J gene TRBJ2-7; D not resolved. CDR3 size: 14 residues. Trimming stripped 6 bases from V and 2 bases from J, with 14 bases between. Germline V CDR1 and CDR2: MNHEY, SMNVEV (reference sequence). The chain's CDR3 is CASSHYKEAYEQYF. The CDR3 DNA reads TGTGCCAGCAGCCACTACAAGGAAGCCTACGAGCAGTACTTC.

The CDR3 loop reads CATSRDRGSSYNEQFF. The CDR3 nucleotides read TGTGCCACCAGCAGAGACCGGGGTAGCTCCTACAATGAGCAGTTCTTC. The rearrangement links TRBV15 to TRBJ2-1; D is possibly TRBD2 (5 bases). The germline V and J ends were trimmed by 0 bases and 0 bases, with 9 bases remaining between them. There are 16 residues in the CDR3. Germline CDR1 reads LNHNV; CDR2 reads YYDKDF (reference sequence).

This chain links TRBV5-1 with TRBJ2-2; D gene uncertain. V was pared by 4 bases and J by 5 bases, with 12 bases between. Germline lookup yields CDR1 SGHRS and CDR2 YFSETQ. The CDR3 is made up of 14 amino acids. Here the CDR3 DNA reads TGCGCCAGCAGCCGAGGATTGGAAACCGGGGAGCTGTTTTTT. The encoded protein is CASSRGLETGELFF.

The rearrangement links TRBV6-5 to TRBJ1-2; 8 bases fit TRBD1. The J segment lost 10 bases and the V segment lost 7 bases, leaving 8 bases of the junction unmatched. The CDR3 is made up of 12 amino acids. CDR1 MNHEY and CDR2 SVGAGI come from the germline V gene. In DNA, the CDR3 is TGTGCCAGCATCGGACTCCAGGGGGCCTACACCTTC. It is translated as CASIGLQGAYTF.

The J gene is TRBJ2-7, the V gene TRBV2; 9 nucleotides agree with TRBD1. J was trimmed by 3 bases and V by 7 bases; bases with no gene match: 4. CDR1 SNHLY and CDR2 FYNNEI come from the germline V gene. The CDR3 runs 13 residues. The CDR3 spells CASTGTGNYEQYF. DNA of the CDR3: TGTGCCAGCACCGGGACAGGGAACTACGAGCAGTACTTC. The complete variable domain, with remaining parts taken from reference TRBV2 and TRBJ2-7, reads EPEVTQTPSHQVTQMGQEVILRCVPISNHLYFYWYRQILGQKVEFLVSFYNNEISEKSEIFDDQFSVERPDGSNFTLKIRSTKLEDSAMYFCASTGTGNYEQYFGPGTRLTVT.

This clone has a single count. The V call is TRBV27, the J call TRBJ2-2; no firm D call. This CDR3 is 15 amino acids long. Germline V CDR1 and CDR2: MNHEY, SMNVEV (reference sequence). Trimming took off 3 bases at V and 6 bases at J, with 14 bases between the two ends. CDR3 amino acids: CASSFARPTSGELFF. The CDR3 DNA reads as TGTGCCAGCAGTTTCGCGCGCCCTACTTCCGGGGAGCTGTTTTTT.

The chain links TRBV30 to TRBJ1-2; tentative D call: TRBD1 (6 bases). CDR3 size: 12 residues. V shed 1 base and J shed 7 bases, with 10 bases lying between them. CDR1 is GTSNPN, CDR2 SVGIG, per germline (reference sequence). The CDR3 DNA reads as TGTGCCTGGAGTGGGGGGCGTATTGGCTACACCTTC. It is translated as CAWSGGRIGYTF.

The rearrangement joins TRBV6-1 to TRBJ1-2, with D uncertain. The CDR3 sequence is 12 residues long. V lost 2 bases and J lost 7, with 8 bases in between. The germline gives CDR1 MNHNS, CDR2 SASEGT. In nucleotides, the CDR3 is TGTGCCAGCAGTGAAAGAGGTGTTGGCTACACCTTC. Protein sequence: CASSERGVGYTF.

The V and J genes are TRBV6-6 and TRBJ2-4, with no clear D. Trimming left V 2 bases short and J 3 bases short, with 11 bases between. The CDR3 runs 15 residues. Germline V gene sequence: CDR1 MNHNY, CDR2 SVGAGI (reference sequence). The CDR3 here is CASSYRVTDKNIQYF. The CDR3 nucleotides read TGTGCCAGCAGTTACAGGGTAACGGACAAAAACATTCAGTACTTC.

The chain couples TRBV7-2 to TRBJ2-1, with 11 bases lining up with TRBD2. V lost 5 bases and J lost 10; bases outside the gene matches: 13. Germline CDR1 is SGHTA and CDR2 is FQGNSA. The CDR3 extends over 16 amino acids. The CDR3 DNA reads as TGTGCCAGCAGCGCTCCTAGCGGGGGGCCTGGGGGGGAGCAGTTCTTC. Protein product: CASSAPSGGPGGEQFF.

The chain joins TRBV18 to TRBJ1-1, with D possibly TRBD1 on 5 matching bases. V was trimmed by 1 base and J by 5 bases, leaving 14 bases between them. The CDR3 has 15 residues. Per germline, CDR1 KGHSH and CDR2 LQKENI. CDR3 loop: CASSPRETKGTEAFF. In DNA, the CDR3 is TGTGCCAGCTCACCACGTGAGACCAAGGGGACTGAAGCTTTCTTT.

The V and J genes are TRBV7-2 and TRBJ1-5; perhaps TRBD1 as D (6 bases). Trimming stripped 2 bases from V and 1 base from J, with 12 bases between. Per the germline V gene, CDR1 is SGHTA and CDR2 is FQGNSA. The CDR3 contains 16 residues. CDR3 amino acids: CASSLRGATSNQPQHF. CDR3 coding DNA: TGTGCCAGCAGCTTAAGGGGGGCCACAAGCAATCAGCCCCAGCATTTT.

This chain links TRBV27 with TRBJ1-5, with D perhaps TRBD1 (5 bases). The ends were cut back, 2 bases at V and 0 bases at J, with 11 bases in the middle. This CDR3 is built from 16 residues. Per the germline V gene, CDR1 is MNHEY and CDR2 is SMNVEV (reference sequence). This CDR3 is CASSLVGAYSNQPQHF. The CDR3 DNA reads TGTGCCAGCAGTTTAGTAGGGGCATATAGCAATCAGCCCCAGCATTTT.

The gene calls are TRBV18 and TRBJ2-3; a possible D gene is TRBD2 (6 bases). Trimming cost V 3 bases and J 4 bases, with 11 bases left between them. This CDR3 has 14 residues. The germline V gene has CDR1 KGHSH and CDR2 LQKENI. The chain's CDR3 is CASSPGTRSDTQYF. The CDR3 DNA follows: TGTGCCAGCTCACCCGGGACTCGATCAGATACGCAGTATTTT.

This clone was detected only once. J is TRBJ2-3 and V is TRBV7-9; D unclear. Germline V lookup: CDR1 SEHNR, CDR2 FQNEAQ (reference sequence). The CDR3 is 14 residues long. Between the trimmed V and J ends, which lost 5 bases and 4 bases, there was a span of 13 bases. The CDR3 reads CASSPPSQADTQYF. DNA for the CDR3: TGTGCCAGCAGCCCCCCTAGTCAAGCAGATACGCAGTATTTT.

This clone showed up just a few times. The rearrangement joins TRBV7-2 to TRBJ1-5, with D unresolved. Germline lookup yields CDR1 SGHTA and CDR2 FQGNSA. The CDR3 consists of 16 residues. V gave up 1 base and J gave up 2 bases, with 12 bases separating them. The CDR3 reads CASSLDGRSGNQPQHF. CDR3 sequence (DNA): TGTGCCAGCAGCTTAGACGGCAGGAGTGGCAATCAGCCCCAGCATTTT.

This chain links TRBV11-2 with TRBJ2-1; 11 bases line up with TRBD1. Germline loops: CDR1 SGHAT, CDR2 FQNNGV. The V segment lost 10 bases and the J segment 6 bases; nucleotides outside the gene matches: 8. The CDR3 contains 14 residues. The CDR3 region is CATQRDRGVNEQFF. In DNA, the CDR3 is TGTGCCACCCAACGGGACAGGGGGGTCAATGAGCAGTTCTTC.

Here the CDR3 reads CASSLGARDWQFF. In DNA, the CDR3 is TGTGCCAGCAGCTTAGGGGCCCGAGACTGGCAGTTCTTC. The chain combines TRBV7-2 with TRBJ2-1; D unclear. V was pared by 1 base and J by 12 bases, with 13 bases between. The CDR3 has 13 amino acids. Germline-derived CDR1 and CDR2 are SGHTA and FQGNSA. Variable domain in full (rest from reference TRBV7-2 and TRBJ2-1): GAGVSQSPSNKVTEKGKDVELRCDPISGHTALYWYRQSLGQGLEFLIYFQGNSAPDKSGLPSDRFSAERTGGSVSTLTIQRTQQEDSAVYLCASSLGARDWQFFGPGTRLTVL.

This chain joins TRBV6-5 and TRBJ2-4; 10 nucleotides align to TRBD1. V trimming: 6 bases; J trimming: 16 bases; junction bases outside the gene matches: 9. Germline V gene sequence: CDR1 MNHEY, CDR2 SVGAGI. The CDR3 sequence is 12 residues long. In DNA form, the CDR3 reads TGTGCCAGCAGAACGACAGGGGGCATGATATACTTC. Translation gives CASRTTGGMIYF.

The CDR3 reads CAIRGGGSEAFF. The CDR3 coding sequence is TGTGCCATCAGGGGTGGGGGTTCTGAAGCTTTCTTT. The genes are TRBV10-3 and TRBJ1-1, with D possibly TRBD1 on 5 matching bases. Germline V gene lookup returns CDR1 ENHRY and CDR2 SYGVKD. Trimming pared 6 bases from V and 6 bases from J, leaving 11 bases between. There are 12 residues in the CDR3.

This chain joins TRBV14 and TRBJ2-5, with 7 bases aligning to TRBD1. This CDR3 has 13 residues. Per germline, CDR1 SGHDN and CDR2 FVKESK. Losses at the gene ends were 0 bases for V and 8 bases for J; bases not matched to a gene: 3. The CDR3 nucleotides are TGTGCCAGCAGCCAAGATTACAGGGGTACCCAGTACTTC. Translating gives CASSQDYRGTQYF. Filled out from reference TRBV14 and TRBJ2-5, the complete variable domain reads EAGVTQFPSHSVIEKGQTVTLRCDPISGHDNLYWYRRVMGKEIKFLLHFVKESKQDESGMPNNRFLAERTGGTYSTLKVQPAELEDSGVYFCASSQDYRGTQYFGPGTRLLVL.

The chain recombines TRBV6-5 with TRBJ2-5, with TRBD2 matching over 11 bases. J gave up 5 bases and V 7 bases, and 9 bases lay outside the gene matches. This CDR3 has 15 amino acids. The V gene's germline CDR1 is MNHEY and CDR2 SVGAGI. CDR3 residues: CASTLTSGMTETQYF. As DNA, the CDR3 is TGTGCCAGCACCTTGACTAGCGGGATGACGGAGACCCAGTACTTC.

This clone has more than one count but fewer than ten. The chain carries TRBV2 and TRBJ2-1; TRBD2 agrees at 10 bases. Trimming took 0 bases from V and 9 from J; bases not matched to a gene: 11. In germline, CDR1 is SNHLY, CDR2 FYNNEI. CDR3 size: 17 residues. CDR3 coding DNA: TGTGCCAGCAGTGAAGCCTGGGACATCAGGACTAGCGGTGAGCAGTTCTTC. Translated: CASSEAWDIRTSGEQFF.

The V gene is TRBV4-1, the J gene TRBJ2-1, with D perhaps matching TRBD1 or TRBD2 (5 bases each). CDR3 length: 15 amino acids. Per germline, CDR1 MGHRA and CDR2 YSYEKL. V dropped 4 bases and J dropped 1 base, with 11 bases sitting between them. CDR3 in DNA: TGCGCCAGCAGCCTGGGACGCACGTCCTACAATGAGCAGTTCTTC. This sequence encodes CASSLGRTSYNEQFF.

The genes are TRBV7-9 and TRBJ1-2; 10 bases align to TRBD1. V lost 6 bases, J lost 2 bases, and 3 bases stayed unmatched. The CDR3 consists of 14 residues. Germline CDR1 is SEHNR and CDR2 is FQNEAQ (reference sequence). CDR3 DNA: TGTGCCAGCAGATTGGGACAGGGGAACTATGGCTACACCTTC. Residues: CASRLGQGNYGYTF.

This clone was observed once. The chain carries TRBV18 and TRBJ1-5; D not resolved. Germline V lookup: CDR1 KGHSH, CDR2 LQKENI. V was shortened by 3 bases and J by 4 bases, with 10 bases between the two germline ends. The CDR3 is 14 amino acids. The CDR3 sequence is CASSPAVTNQPQHF. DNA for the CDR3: TGTGCCAGCTCACCTGCGGTAACTAATCAGCCCCAGCATTTT.

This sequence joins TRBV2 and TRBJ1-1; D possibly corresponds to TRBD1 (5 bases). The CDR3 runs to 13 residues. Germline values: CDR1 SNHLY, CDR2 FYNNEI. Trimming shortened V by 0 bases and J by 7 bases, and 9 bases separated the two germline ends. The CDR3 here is CASSEAGGIEAFF. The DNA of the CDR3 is TGTGCCAGCAGTGAAGCGGGGGGTATTGAAGCTTTCTTT. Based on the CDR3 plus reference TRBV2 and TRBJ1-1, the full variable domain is EPEVTQTPSHQVTQMGQEVILRCVPISNHLYFYWYRQILGQKVEFLVSFYNNEISEKSEIFDDQFSVERPDGSNFTLKIRSTKLEDSAMYFCASSEAGGIEAFFGQGTRLTVV.